These T cell receptor beta chains were read from a single sample in a study of CD8 T cells in Susac syndrome. TCRdb processed the immunoSEQ multiplex PCR reads anew with MiXCR; each CDR3 protein has one entry. The sample has some 150,000 distinct CDR3 sequences, under 97% seen once. Input material: CD4+ T cells from PBMCs. The receptors were sampled from a human donor with Susac syndrome. CDR3s include the opening cysteine and the closing phenylalanine or tryptophan. Each record gives: J gene, clone size, V gene, D gene, CDR3 protein, CDR3 DNA. D genes are given only for firm matches. The size field is filled for only some rows; it gives once, few, many or a size class.

TRBJ1-3 NA TRBV5-6 NA CASSLFTGNTIYF TGTGCCAGCAGCTTGTTTACGGGAAACACCATATATTTT
TRBJ2-2 NA TRBV7-9 TRBD2 CASQRTSGTGELFF TGTGCCAGTCAGCGGACTAGCGGGACCGGGGAGCTGTTTTTT
TRBJ1-5 NA TRBV20-1 NA CSATKGSGNQPQHF TGCAGTGCTACGAAGGGTTCGGGCAATCAGCCCCAGCATTTT
TRBJ1-2 NA TRBV28 TRBD1 CASTESPGTGDGYTF TGTGCCAGCACCGAATCACCCGGGACAGGGGATGGCTACACCTTC
TRBJ1-5 NA TRBV14 NA CASLAGNQPQHF TGTGCCAGCCTGGCGGGCAATCAGCCCCAGCATTTT
TRBJ2-1 NA TRBV20-1 TRBD2 CSAERGSYNEQFF TGCAGTGCCGAGCGGGGGTCCTACAATGAGCAGTTCTTC
TRBJ2-2 NA TRBV18 NA CASSTSFGETGELFF TGTGCCAGCTCAACCTCCTTCGGGGAGACCGGGGAGCTGTTTTTT
TRBJ1-5 NA TRBV27 TRBD1 CASRAGTGSNQPQHF TGTGCCAGCAGGGCGGGGACAGGATCCAATCAGCCCCAGCATTTT
TRBJ2-3 NA TRBV3-1 NA CASSHGLYSTDTQYF TGTGCCAGCAGCCACGGACTTTATAGCACAGATACGCAGTATTTT
TRBJ2-1 once TRBV20-1 NA CSARRGSSYNEQFF TGCAGTGCTAGGCGAGGAAGCTCCTACAATGAGCAGTTCTTC
TRBJ1-2 NA TRBV14 NA CARAGNYGYTF TGTGCCAGGGCGGGCAACTATGGCTACACCTTC
TRBJ2-7 NA TRBV13 NA CASSLPGDRKYF TGTGCCAGCAGCCTACCAGGGGATAGGAAGTACTTC
TRBJ1-2 NA TRBV4-2 NA CASSQGKATLPNYGYTF TGTGCCAGCAGCCAAGGAAAAGCGACCCTGCCTAACTATGGCTACACCTTC
TRBJ1-5 NA TRBV20-1 NA CSATEAEQPQHF TGCAGTGCTACAGAGGCAGAACAGCCCCAGCATTTT
TRBJ2-5 once TRBV4-2 TRBD2 CASRPSGGAETQYF TGTGCCAGCAGGCCTAGCGGGGGGGCGGAGACCCAGTACTTC
TRBJ2-7 NA TRBV11-2 NA CASSSRQVLFSYEQYF TGTGCCAGCAGCTCCAGACAGGTCCTCTTCTCCTACGAGCAGTACTTC
TRBJ1-2 once TRBV28 TRBD1 CASSLPRQGSGGYTF TGTGCCAGCAGTTTACCGCGACAGGGAAGCGGTGGCTACACCTTC
TRBJ2-1 NA TRBV6-2/TRBV6-3 TRBD2 CASSYPTGTSGRDEQFF TGTGCCAGCAGTTACCCTACCGGGACTAGCGGGAGAGACGAGCAGTTCTTC
TRBJ1-4 NA TRBV7-2 TRBD1 CASRRQGQMEKLFF TGTGCCAGCAGACGACAGGGGCAAATGGAAAAACTGTTTTTT
TRBJ2-5 NA TRBV7-8 NA CASSLARFSLETQYF TGTGCCAGCAGCTTAGCGCGATTTTCTTTGGAGACCCAGTACTTC
TRBJ2-7 once TRBV10-3 NA CAISVAQDEQYF TGTGCCATCAGTGTCGCGCAGGACGAGCAGTACTTC
TRBJ1-2 NA TRBV7-2 TRBD1 CASSKGQGLYGYTF TGTGCCAGCAGCAAGGGACAGGGATTATATGGCTACACCTTC
TRBJ1-2 NA TRBV28 NA CASSLDSSNYGYTF TGTGCCAGCAGTTTGGACAGCTCCAACTATGGCTACACCTTC
TRBJ1-1 NA TRBV28 NA CASSPAGGGHTEAFF TGTGCCAGCAGTCCCGCAGGTGGGGGCCACACTGAAGCTTTCTTT
TRBJ1-1 NA TRBV3-1 TRBD1 CASSQGTGGTEAFF TGTGCCAGCAGCCAAGGTACAGGGGGCACTGAAGCTTTCTTT
TRBJ2-7 NA TRBV4-1 TRBD1 CASSPRTGGYEQYF TGCGCCAGCAGCCCCCGGACAGGGGGCTACGAGCAGTACTTC
TRBJ2-3 once TRBV28 NA CATYNWADTQYF TGTGCCACCTATAACTGGGCAGATACGCAGTATTTT
TRBJ2-7 NA TRBV5-1 NA CASSAPDSYEQYF TGCGCCAGCAGCGCCCCTGACTCCTACGAGCAGTACTTC
TRBJ2-1 once TRBV19 TRBD2 CASSIELASNEQFF TGTGCCAGTAGTATAGAACTAGCGAGCAATGAGCAGTTCTTC
TRBJ2-5 NA TRBV19 NA CASSPTGSQETQYF TGTGCCAGTAGTCCTACCGGATCTCAAGAGACCCAGTACTTC
TRBJ1-1 once TRBV29-1 NA CSVAGGPNTEAFF TGCAGCGTTGCGGGCGGACCGAACACTGAAGCTTTCTTT
TRBJ1-2 NA TRBV15 NA CATSRPNTGHGYTF TGTGCCACCAGCAGACCTAACACAGGGCATGGCTACACCTTC
TRBJ1-5 NA TRBV11-2 NA CASSLQGGQPQHF TGTGCCAGCAGCCTGCAGGGAGGGCAGCCCCAGCATTTT
TRBJ1-5 once TRBV20-1 TRBD1 CSAGGTGFDQPQHF TGCAGTGCTGGCGGGACAGGGTTTGATCAGCCCCAGCATTTT
TRBJ2-4 NA TRBV28 NA CASSPAPLAKNIQYF TGTGCCAGCAGCCCAGCGCCCCTAGCCAAAAACATTCAGTACTTC
TRBJ2-3 NA TRBV14 NA CASSQDLIRYTQYF TGTGCCAGCAGCCAAGATCTAATACGCTATACGCAGTATTTT
TRBJ2-3 NA TRBV29-1 NA CSVGRPLSDTQYF TGCAGCGTGGGACGGCCGCTATCAGATACGCAGTATTTT
TRBJ2-5 few TRBV29-1 NA CSVWDHQETQYF TGCAGCGTTTGGGACCACCAAGAGACCCAGTACTTC
TRBJ2-7 once TRBV5-4 NA CASSSHRGEQYF TGTGCCAGCAGTTCCCACCGTGGAGAGCAGTACTTC
TRBJ2-5 NA TRBV28 NA CASSFIGAGPTQETQYF TGTGCCAGCAGTTTTATTGGGGCGGGACCGACCCAAGAGACCCAGTACTTC
TRBJ2-7 NA TRBV29-1 TRBD2 CSVEARLAGGREQYF TGCAGCGTTGAAGCAAGACTAGCGGGAGGACGTGAGCAGTACTTC
TRBJ1-5 NA TRBV19 NA CASSIGDSQPQHF TGTGCCAGTAGTATAGGAGACAGTCAGCCCCAGCATTTT
TRBJ2-3 NA TRBV6-4 NA CASSPKDTDTQYF TGTGCCAGCAGTCCCAAGGACACAGATACGCAGTATTTT
TRBJ1-4 NA TRBV29-1 TRBD1 CSVEDGGTGYEKLFF TGCAGCGTTGAAGATGGAGGGACAGGGTACGAAAAACTGTTTTTT
TRBJ2-7 NA TRBV10-3 NA CAIRDKTYRGDEQYF TGTGCCATCCGGGACAAAACTTATCGGGGAGACGAGCAGTACTTC
TRBJ2-5 NA TRBV20-1 TRBD2 CSARAASGEETQYF TGCAGTGCTAGGGCGGCTAGCGGGGAGGAGACCCAGTACTTC
TRBJ2-5 NA TRBV6-2/TRBV6-3 TRBD2 CASSPLRAGEETQYF TGTGCCAGCAGCCCCCTTCGGGCGGGGGAGGAGACCCAGTACTTC
TRBJ1-2 NA TRBV9 NA CASSAEVHLYGYTF TGTGCCAGCAGCGCGGAGGTCCACCTCTATGGCTACACCTTC
TRBJ2-4 NA TRBV4-1 TRBD2 CASSQEGLAGSVGYF TGCGCCAGCAGCCAAGAAGGCCTAGCGGGTTCGGTTGGGTACTTC
TRBJ1-2 NA TRBV20-1 NA CSARDLAGSYGYTF TGCAGTGCTAGAGATTTGGCAGGAAGCTATGGCTACACCTTC
TRBJ2-1 NA TRBV18 TRBD2 CASSPTSGGPTNYNEQFF TGTGCCAGCTCACCGACTAGCGGGGGGCCAACAAACTACAATGAGCAGTTCTTC
TRBJ2-7 once TRBV5-8 NA CASSPRDEQYF TGTGCCAGCTCGCCGCGGGACGAGCAGTACTTC